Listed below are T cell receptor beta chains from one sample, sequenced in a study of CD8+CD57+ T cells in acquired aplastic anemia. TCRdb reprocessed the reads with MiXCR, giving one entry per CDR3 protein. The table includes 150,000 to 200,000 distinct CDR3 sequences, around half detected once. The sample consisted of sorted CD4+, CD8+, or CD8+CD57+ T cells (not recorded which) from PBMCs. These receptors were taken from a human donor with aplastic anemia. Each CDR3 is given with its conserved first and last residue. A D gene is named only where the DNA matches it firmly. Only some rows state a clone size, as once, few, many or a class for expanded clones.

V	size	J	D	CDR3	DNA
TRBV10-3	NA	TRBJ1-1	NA	CAISESFRVATEAFF	TGTGCCATCAGTGAGTCGTTTAGGGTTGCCACTGAAGCTTTCTTT
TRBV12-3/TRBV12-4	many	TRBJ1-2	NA	CASSRNYGYTF	TGTGCCAGCAGCCGGAACTATGGCTACACCTTC
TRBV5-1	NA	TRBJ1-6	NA	CASSLAGLSSYKSPLHF	TGCGCCAGCAGCTTGGCAGGGCTTAGCTCCTATAAGTCACCCCTCCACTTT
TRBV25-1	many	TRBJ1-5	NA	CASSDWISRGHQNQPQHF	TGTGCCAGCAGTGATTGGATCAGTCGGGGACATCAGAATCAGCCCCAGCATTTT
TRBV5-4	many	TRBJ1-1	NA	CASSFFGNPNTEAFF	TGTGCCAGCAGCTTTTTTGGGAACCCGAACACTGAAGCTTTCTTT
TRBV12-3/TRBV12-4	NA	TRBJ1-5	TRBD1	CASTLGGQRNQPQHF	TGTGCCAGCACCTTAGGGGGACAGAGAAATCAGCCCCAGCATTTT
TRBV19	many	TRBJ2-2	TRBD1	CASSIAVGQAANTGELFF	TGTGCCAGTAGTATAGCCGTGGGACAGGCCGCGAACACCGGGGAGCTGTTTTTT
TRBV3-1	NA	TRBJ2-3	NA	CASSHRAPRDTQYF	TGTGCCAGCAGCCACCGGGCCCCGCGGGATACGCAGTATTTT
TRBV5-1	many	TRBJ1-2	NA	CASSLDGRYGYTF	TGCGCCAGCAGCTTAGACGGACGTTATGGCTACACCTTC
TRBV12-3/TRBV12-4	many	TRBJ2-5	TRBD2	CASSNGQAGGNQETQYF	TGTGCCAGCAGTAACGGCCAGGCGGGAGGTAACCAAGAGACCCAGTACTTC
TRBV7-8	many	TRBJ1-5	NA	CASSLGPSPSQPQHF	TGTGCCAGCAGCTTAGGTCCCTCCCCATCCCAGCCCCAGCATTTT
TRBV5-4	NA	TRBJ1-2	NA	CASSPTLQGPPYGYTF	TGTGCCAGTAGTCCAACACTCCAGGGCCCTCCTTATGGCTACACCTTC
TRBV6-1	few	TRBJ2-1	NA	CASSEVVGKTRNEQFF	TGTGCCAGCAGTGAAGTAGTGGGGAAGACGCGCAATGAGCAGTTCTTC
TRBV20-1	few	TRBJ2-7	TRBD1	CSAWPSGQSYEQYF	TGCAGTGCTTGGCCCTCGGGACAGTCCTACGAGCAGTACTTC
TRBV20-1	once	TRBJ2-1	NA	CSARDQRATIEQFF	TGCAGTGCTAGAGATCAGCGGGCGACCATAGAGCAGTTCTTC
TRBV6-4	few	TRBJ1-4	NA	CASSDSGRTNEKLFF	TGTGCCAGCAGTGACTCGGGGCGGACTAATGAAAAACTGTTTTTT
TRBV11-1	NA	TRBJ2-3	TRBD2	CASSPGGGGADTQYF	TGTGCCAGCAGCCCCGGCGGGGGGGGCGCAGATACGCAGTATTTT
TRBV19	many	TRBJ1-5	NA	CASLRDGGYSNQPQHF	TGTGCCAGCCTCCGGGACGGGGGATATAGCAATCAGCCCCAGCATTTT
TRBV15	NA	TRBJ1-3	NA	CATSRALAGNTIYF	TGTGCCACCAGCAGAGCATTGGCTGGAAACACCATATATTTT
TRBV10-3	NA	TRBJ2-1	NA	CAIRRDGNNEQFF	TGTGCCATCAGACGGGACGGGAACAATGAGCAGTTCTTC
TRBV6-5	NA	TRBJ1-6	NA	CASSFRDIHNSPLHF	TGTGCCAGCAGTTTCCGGGACATCCATAATTCACCCCTCCACTTT
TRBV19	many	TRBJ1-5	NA	CASSMLDVGQPQHF	TGTGCCAGTAGTATGTTAGACGTGGGGCAGCCCCAGCATTTT
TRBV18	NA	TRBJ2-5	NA	CASSPRFSMRSHQKETQYF	TGTGCCAGCTCACCACGTTTCTCAATGAGAAGCCATCAAAAAGAGACCCAGTACTTC
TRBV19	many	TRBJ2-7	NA	CASSISRAHYEQYF	TGTGCCAGTAGTATTTCCAGGGCTCACTACGAGCAGTACTTC
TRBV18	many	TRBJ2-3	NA	CASSPADTQYF	TGTGCCAGCTCACCAGCAGATACGCAGTATTTT
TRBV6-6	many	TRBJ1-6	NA	CASSYSGGTYNSPLHF	TGTGCCAGCAGTTACTCTGGGGGCACCTATAATTCACCCCTCCACTTT
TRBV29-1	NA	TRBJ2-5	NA	CSVGVQETQYF	TGCAGCGTTGGGGTTCAAGAGACCCAGTACTTC
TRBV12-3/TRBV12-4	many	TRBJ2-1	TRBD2	CASSLGGSVYDEQFF	TGTGCCAGCAGTTTGGGGGGGTCGGTATACGATGAGCAGTTCTTC
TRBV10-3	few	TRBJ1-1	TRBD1	CAIRRQGNTEAFF	TGTGCCATCCGTCGACAGGGGAACACTGAAGCTTTCTTT
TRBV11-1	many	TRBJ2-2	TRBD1	CASSYPPTGRGGELFF	TGTGCCAGCAGCTACCCACCGACAGGGAGAGGCGGGGAGCTGTTTTTT
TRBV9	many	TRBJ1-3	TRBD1	CASSVEFGDRAGNTIYF	TGTGCCAGCAGCGTAGAATTCGGGGACAGGGCCGGAAACACCATATATTTT
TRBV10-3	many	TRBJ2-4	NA	CATDPGPTPSQYF	TGTGCCACCGACCCCGGACCGACGCCCTCTCAGTACTTC
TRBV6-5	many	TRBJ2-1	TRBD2	CASTLAGSSYNEQFF	TGTGCCAGCACTTTAGCGGGGAGCTCCTACAATGAGCAGTTCTTC
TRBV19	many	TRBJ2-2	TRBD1	CASRNGNRGRSGELFF	TGTGCCAGTAGAAATGGCAACAGGGGGCGTTCCGGGGAGCTGTTTTTT
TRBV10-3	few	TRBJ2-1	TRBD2	CAISDSGGNDEQFF	TGTGCCATCAGTGATAGCGGGGGGAATGATGAGCAGTTCTTC
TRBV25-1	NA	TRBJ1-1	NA	CAAARVNTEAFF	TGTGCCGCGGCCAGAGTGAACACTGAAGCTTTCTTT
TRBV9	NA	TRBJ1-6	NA	CASSVVGDNSPLHF	TGTGCCAGCAGCGTAGTGGGAGATAATTCACCCCTCCACTTT
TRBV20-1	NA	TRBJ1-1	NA	CSAPDARMTLSGTEAIF	TGCAGTGCTCCCGACGCCCGAATGACGCTGAGTGGCACTGAAGCTATCTTT
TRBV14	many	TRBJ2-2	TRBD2	CASSQTSGGALRTGELFF	TGTGCCAGCAGCCAGACTAGCGGGGGGGCCCTAAGAACCGGGGAGCTGTTTTTT
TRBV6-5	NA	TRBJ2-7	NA	CASSWTGETYEQYF	TGTGCCAGCAGTTGGACCGGAGAAACCTACGAGCAGTACTTC
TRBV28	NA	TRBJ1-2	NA	CASSSYYGYTF	TGTGCCAGCAGTTCTTACTATGGCTACACCTTC
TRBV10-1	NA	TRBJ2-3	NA	CASSGANTDTQYF	TGCGCCAGCAGTGGCGCCAACACAGATACGCAGTATTTT
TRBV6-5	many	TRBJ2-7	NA	CASSYSSSPNEQYF	TGTGCCAGCAGTTACTCGTCCAGTCCCAACGAGCAGTACTTC
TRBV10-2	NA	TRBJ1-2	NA	CASSEPSYGYTF	TGCGCCAGCAGTGAACCTTCCTATGGCTACACCTTC
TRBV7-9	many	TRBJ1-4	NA	CASSPRTVYGSTNEKLFF	TGTGCCAGCAGCCCCCGGACAGTTTACGGCTCAACTAATGAAAAACTGTTTTTT
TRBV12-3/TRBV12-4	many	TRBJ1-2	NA	CASRSGTAGGYTF	TGTGCCAGCAGGTCCGGGACGGCCGGTGGCTACACCTTC
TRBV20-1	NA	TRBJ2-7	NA	CSATEPGGDSYEQYF	TGCAGTGCTACAGAGCCTGGGGGCGACTCCTACGAGCAGTACTTC
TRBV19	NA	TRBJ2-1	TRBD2	CATQAGGSYNEQFF	TGTGCCACTCAAGCGGGAGGCTCCTACAATGAGCAGTTCTTC
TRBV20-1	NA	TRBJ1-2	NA	CSARADTVGRYGYTF	TGCAGTGCTAGAGCGGACACGGTCGGGCGGTATGGCTACACCTTC
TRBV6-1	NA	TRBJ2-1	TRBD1	CASTQQGTGSNEQFF	TGTGCCAGCACCCAACAGGGGACCGGCTCTAATGAGCAGTTCTTC